The next 8 T cell receptor beta chains were all read from a single sample in a study of beta chain bispecific antibodies for T cell cancers. Study-wide points: After anti-TRBV12 rather than anti-CD19 exposure, TRBV12-3 made up around 99% less of total TRBV signal. Most targeted TRBV signal came from the leukemia cell line cells, not normal T cells.

No antigen has been identified for these receptors. Expansion lasted approximately three days, with either anti-CD3 antibody OKT3 or CD3/CD28 beads. TCRdb passed the 5' RACE reads through MiXCR, listing each CDR3 protein once. This table holds more than 20,000 distinct CDR3 sequences, about 2% found once. The starting material was healthy donor T cells cultured with leukemia cells, obtained from a culture containing a bispecific antibody targeting TCR Vbeta12. These receptors were obtained from a human donor in good health. Some clones in this sample may be carry-over from other donors' samples.

This clonotype was observed at least ten times. The chain links TRBV5-1 to TRBJ2-5; 7 bases match TRBD2. Trimming cost V 0 bases and J 5 bases; bases outside gene matches: 4. This CDR3 contains 14 residues. Germline values: CDR1 SGHRS, CDR2 YFSETQ. CDR3 region: CASSLDVGGETQYF. The CDR3 DNA reads as TGCGCCAGCAGCTTGGATGTGGGAGGGGAGACCCAGTACTTC.

The chain has TRBV19 and TRBJ2-2, with TRBD2 identical over 7 bases. The length of the CDR3 is 13 residues. The junction had 2 bases not matched to a gene; V was cut back by 6 bases and J by 4 bases. Germline CDR1 reads LNHDA; CDR2 reads SQIVND (reference sequence). Here the CDR3 DNA reads TGTGCCAGTAGGCGGGGGTCCACCGGGGAGCTGTTTTTT. Translated, it gives CASRRGSTGELFF.

The sample holds many counts of this clonotype. The chain employs TRBV3-1 and TRBJ2-2; D might be TRBD1 (6 bases). Germline V lookup: CDR1 LGHDT, CDR2 YNNKEL (reference sequence). This CDR3 has 15 amino acids. Trimming pared 1 base from V and 6 bases from J, leaving 12 bases between. The DNA for the CDR3 is TGTGCCAGCAGCCAAGTAACAGGGTTGGCCGGGGAGCTGTTTTTT. Translated, it gives CASSQVTGLAGELFF.

Many counts were recorded for this clonotype. The rearrangement joins TRBV4-1 to TRBJ2-7; 10 positions match TRBD1. CDR1 and CDR2 from the germline V gene are MGHRA and YSYEKL. V trimming: 0 bases; J trimming: 2 bases; junction bases outside the gene matches: 4. The CDR3 runs 16 residues. The CDR3, as DNA: TGCGCCAGCAGCCAAGATTTTGGGACAGGGGCCTACGAGCAGTACTTC. It translates to CASSQDFGTGAYEQYF.

At least ten counts were recorded for this clonotype. The chain links TRBV28 to TRBJ2-7; 7 bases match TRBD1. Germline-derived CDR1 and CDR2 are MDHEN and SYDVKM. V lost 6 bases, J lost 3 bases, and 8 bases stayed unmatched. The CDR3 has 14 residues. The CDR3 region is CASRPGQHYYEQYF. DNA of the CDR3: TGTGCCAGCAGGCCGGGACAGCATTACTACGAGCAGTACTTC.

This clonotype has at least ten counts. The genes are TRBV12-3 or TRBV12-4 and TRBJ2-5; TRBD1 might be the D (5 bases). This CDR3 has 16 amino acids. V was clipped by 3 bases and J by 1 base, with 15 bases between them. CDR3 sequence: CASSFEVGLTQETQYF. In DNA form, the CDR3 reads TGTGCCAGCAGTTTCGAGGTGGGGCTGACCCAAGAGACCCAGTACTTC.

This clonotype rates as medium-sized. The chain carries TRBV10-3 and TRBJ2-7, with 10 bases lining up with TRBD1. The germline gives CDR1 ENHRY, CDR2 SYGVKD. The CDR3 loop spans 14 amino acids. V lost 10 bases, J lost 1 base, and 7 bases stayed unmatched. The CDR3 DNA reads TGTGCCACCACGGGACAGGGGATTTCCTACGAGCAGTACTTC. Translated: CATTGQGISYEQYF.

This clonotype has a handful of counts. This chain connects TRBV13 to TRBJ2-3; D is tentatively TRBD1 or TRBD2 (6 bases each). CDR3 length equals 14 residues. V was shortened by 6 bases and J by 6 bases, with 16 bases between the two germline ends. CDR1 PRHDT and CDR2 FYEKMQ come from the germline V gene (reference sequence). The CDR3 here is CASRKRGPGDTQYF. In DNA form, the CDR3 reads TGTGCCAGCAGAAAACGGGGGCCCGGGGATACGCAGTATTTT. Supplemented by reference TRBV13 and TRBJ2-3, the full variable domain reads AAGVIQSPRHLIKEKRETATLKCYPIPRHDTVYWYQQGPGQDPQFLISFYEKMQSDKGSIPDRFSAQQFSDYHSELNMSSLELGDSALYFCASRKRGPGDTQYFGPGTRLTVL.